The subject of this entry is one T cell receptor (beta chain). The entry originates in a study of shared clonotypes between healthy human individuals. Evenly divided among several immunoSEQ plates was the genomic DNA of each subset. Clones were read by immunoSEQ multiplex PCR, and TCRdb kept only the in-frame ones, dropping some. The table lists 550,000 to 700,000 clones, around four fifths of them singletons. The receptor's source is a woman in her 30s in good health. Sequencing was carried out using memory CD4+ T cells sorted from blood. Subset specified: CD45RA-negative fraction.

The CDR3 here is CASSVGSRKNIQYF. For the CDR3, the DNA is TGTGCCAGCAGCGTAGGGTCTCGGAAAAACATTCAGTACTTC. The V call is TRBV9, the J call TRBJ2-4, with D uncertain. The germline gives CDR1 SGDLS, CDR2 YYNGEE. Trimming took 0 bases from V and 4 from J, leaving 8 bases between them. The CDR3 is made up of 14 amino acids. Based on the CDR3 plus reference TRBV9 and TRBJ2-4, the full variable domain is DSGVTQTPKHLITATGQRVTLRCSPRSGDLSVYWYQQSLDQGLQFLIQYYNGEERAKGNILERFSAQQFPDLHSELNLSSLELGDSALYFCASSVGSRKNIQYFGAGTRLSVL.